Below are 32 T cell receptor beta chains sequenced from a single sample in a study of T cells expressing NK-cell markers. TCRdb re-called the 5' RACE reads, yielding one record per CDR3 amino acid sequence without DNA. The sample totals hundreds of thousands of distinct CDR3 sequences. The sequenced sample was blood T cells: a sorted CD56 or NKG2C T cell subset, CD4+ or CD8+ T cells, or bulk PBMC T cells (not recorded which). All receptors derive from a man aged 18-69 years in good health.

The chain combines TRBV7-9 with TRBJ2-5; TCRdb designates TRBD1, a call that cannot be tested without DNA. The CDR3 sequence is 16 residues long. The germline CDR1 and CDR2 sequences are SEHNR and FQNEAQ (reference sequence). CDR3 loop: CASSLGDRGHQETQYF.

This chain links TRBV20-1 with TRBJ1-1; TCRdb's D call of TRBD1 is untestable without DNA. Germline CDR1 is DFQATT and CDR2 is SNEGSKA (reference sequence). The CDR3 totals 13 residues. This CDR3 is CSAAMDRVTEAFF.

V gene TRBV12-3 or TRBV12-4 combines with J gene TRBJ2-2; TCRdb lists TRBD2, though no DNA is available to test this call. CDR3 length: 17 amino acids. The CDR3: CASSFVGLAGTTGELFF.

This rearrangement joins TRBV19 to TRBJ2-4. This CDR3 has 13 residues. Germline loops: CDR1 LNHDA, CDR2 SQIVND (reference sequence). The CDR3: CASSIGLLDIQYF.

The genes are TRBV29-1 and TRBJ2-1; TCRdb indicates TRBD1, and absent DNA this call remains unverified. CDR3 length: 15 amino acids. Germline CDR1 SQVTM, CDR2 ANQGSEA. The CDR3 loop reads CSVGTGREFGSEQFF.

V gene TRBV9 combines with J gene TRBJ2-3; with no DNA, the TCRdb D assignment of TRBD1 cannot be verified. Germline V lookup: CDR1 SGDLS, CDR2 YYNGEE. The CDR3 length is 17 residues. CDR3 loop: CASSVQGGSRTVDTQYF.

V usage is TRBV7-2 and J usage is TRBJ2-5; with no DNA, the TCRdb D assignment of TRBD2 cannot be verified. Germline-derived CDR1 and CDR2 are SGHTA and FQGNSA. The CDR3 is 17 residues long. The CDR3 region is CASSPSNSGGARETQYF.

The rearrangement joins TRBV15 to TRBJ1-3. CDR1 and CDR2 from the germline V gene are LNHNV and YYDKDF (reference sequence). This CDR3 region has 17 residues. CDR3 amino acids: CATSRDLRPELGNTIYF.

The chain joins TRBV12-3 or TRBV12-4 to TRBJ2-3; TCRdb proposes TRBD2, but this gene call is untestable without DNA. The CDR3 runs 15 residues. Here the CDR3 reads CASSFGPASTDTQYF.

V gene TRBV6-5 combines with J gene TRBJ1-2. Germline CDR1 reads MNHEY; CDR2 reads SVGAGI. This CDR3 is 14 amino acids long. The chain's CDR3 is CASSYSEAAYGYTF.

This chain's CDR3 is CASIREARARTDTQYF. This sequence joins TRBV6-1 and TRBJ2-3. Germline V gene data show CDR1 as MNHNS and CDR2 as SASEGT. The CDR3 length is 16 residues.

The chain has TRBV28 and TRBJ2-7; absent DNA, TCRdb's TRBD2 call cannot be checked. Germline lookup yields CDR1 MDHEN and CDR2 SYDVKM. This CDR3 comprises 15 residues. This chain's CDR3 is CASSAGLAGGYEQYF.

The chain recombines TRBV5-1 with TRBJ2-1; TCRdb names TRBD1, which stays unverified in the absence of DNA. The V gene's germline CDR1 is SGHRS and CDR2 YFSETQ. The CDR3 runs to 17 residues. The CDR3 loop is CASSPDRGSFSYNEQFF.

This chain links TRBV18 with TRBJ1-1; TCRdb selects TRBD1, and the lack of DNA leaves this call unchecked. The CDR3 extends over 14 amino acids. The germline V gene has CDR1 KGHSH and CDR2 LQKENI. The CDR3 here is CASSPSGQSAEAFF.

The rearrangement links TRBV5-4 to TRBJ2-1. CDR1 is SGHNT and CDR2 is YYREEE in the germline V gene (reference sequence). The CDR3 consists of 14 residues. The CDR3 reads CASSPGRLPNEQFF.

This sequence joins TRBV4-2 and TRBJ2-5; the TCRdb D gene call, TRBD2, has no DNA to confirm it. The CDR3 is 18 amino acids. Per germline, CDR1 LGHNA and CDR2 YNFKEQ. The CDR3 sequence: CASSPVGTSGDSQETQYF.

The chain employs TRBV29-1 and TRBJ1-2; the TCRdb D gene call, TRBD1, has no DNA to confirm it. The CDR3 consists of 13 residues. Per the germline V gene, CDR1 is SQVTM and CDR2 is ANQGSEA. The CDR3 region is CSVSGQGSYGYTF.

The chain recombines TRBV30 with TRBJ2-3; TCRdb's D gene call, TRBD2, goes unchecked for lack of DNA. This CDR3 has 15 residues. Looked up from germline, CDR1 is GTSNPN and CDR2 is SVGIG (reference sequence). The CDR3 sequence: CAWSRLAGVRGTQYF.

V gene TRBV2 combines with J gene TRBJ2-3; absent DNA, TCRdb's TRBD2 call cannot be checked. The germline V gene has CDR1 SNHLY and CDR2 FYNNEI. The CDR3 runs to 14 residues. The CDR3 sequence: CASSPGLHTDTQYF. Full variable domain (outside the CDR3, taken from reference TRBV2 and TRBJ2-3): EPEVTQTPSHQVTQMGQEVILRCVPISNHLYFYWYRQILGQKVEFLVSFYNNEISEKSEIFDDQFSVERPDGSNFTLKIRSTKLEDSAMYFCASSPGLHTDTQYFGPGTRLTVL.

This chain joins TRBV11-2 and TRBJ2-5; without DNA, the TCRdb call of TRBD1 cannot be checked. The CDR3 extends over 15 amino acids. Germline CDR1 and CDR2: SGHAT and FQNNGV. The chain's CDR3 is CASSMRGTGLETQYF.

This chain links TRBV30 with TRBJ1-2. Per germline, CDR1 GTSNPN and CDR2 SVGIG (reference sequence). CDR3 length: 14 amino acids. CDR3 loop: CAWSVGGPQNGYTF.

This CDR3 is CASSSKRGRDPGTDTQYF. The chain is built from TRBV5-1 and TRBJ2-3; as DNA is missing, the TRBD1 call by TCRdb cannot be tested. This CDR3 region has 18 residues. CDR1 and CDR2 (germline): SGHRS, YFSETQ.

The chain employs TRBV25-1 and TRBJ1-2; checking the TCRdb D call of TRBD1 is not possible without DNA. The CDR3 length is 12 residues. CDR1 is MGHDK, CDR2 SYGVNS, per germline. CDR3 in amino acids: CASSEPGGGYTF.

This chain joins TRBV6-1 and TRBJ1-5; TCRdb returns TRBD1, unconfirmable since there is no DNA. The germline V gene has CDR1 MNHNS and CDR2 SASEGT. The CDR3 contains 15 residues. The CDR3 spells CASSKTPYSNQPQHF.

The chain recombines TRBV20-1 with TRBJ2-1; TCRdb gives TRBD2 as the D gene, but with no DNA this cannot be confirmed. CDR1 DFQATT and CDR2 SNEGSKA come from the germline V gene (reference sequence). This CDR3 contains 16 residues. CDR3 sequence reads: CSAKGLAGGLYNEQFF.

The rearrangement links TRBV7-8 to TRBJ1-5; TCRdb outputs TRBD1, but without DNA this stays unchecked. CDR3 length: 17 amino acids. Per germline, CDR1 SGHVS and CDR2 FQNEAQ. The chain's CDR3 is CASSLAALKGSNQPQHF.

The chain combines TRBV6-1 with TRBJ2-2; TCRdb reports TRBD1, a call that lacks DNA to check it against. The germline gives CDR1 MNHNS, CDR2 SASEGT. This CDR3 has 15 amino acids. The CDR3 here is CASRRTGSNTGELFF.

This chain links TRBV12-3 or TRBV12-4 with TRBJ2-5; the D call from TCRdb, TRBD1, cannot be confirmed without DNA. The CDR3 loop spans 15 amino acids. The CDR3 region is CASSSWGSRQETQYF.

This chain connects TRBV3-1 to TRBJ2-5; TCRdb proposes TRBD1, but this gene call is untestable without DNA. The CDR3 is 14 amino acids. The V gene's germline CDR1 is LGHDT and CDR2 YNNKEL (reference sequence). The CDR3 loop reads CASSQDTGGETQYF.

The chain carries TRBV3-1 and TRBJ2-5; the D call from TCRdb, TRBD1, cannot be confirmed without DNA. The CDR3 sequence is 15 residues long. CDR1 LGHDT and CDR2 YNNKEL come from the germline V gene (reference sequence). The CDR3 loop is CASSQDPGVRETQYF.

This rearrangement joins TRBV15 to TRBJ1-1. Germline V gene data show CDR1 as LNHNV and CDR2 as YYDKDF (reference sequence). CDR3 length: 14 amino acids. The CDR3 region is CATSRQTMNTEAFF.

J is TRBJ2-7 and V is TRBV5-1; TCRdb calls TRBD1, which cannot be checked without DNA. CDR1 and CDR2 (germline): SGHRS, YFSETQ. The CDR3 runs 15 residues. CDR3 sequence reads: CASSFSWGGRYEQYF.